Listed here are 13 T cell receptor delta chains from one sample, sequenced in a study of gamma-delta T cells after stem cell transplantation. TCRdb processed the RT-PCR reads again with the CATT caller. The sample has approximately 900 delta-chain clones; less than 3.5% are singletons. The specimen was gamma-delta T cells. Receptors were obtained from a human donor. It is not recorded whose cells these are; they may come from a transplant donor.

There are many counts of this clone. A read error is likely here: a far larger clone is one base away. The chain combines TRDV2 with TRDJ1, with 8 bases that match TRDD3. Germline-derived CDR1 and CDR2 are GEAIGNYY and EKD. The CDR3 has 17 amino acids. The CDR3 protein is CACDLVGDPGGIDKPIF. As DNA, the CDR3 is TGTGCCTGTGACTTAGTGGGGGATCCTGGGGGTATCGATAAACCCATCTTT.

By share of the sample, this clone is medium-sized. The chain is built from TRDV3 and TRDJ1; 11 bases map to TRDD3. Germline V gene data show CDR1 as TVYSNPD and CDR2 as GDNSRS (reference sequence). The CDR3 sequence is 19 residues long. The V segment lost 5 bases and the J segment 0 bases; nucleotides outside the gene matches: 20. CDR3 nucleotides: TGTGCCACCGCCTTGCGACTGGGGGATATAAATGCGTACACCGATAAACTCATCTTT. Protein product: CATALRLGDINAYTDKLIF.

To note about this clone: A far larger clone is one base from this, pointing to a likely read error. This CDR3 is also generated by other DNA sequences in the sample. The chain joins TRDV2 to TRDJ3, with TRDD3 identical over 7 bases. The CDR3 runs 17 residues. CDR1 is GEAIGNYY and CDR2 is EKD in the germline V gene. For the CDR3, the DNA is TGTGCCTGCGCGCCGGCTGGGGGTTCCTGGGACACCCGGCAGATGTTTTTC. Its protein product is CACAPAGGSWDTRQMFF.

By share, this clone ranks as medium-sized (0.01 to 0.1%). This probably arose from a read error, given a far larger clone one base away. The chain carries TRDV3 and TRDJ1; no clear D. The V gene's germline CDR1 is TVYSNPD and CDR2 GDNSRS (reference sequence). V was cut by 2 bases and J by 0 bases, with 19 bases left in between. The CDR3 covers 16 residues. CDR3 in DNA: TGTGCCTTTTTGGGCAAGTGGGCTCGGTACACCGATAAACTCATCTTT. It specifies CAFLGKWARYTDKLIF.

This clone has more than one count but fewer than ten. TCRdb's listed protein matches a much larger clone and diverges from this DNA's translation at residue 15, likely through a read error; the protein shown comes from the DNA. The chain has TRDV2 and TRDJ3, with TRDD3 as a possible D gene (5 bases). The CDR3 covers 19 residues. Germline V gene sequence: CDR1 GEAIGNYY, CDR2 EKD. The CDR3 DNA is TGTGCCTGTGACACCGGGGGGGCTTTTAGCTCCTGGGACACCCAACAGATGTTTTTC. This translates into CACDTGGAFSSWDTQQMFF.

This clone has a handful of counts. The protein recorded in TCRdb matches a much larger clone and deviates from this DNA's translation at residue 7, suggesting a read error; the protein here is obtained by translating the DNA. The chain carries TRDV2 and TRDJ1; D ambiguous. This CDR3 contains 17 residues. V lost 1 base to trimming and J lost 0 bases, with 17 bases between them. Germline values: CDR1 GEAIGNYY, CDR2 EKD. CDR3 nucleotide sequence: TGTGCCTGTGACACTCTGGTGACGACTTCTTACACCGATAAACTCATCTTT. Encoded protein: CACDTLVTTSYTDKLIF.

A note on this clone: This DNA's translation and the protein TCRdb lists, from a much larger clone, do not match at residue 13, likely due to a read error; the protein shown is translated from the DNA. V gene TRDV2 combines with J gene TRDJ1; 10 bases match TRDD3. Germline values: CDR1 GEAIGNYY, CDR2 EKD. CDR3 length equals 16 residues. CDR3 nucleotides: TGTGCCTGTGACCCGTTACTGGGGGATGCAAGCGATAGACTCATCTTT. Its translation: CACDPLLGDASDRLIF.

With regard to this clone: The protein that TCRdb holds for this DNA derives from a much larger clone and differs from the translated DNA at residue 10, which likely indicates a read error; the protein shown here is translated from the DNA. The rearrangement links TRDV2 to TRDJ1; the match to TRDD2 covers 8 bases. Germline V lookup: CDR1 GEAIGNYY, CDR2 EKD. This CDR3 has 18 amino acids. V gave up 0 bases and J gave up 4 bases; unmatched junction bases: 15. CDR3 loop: CACDTLPTLHGELDKLIF. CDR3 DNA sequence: TGTGCCTGTGACACCCTTCCTACTCTGCATGGGGAGCTCGATAAACTCATCTTT.

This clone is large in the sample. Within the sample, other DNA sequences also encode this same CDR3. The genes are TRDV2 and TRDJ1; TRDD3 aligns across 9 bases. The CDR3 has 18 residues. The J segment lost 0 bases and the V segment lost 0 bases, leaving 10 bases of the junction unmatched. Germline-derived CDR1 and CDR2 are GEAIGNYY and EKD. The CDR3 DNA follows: TGTGCCTGTGACACCCTACTGGGGGACCGAGATTACACCGATAAACTCATCTTT. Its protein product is CACDTLLGDRDYTDKLIF.

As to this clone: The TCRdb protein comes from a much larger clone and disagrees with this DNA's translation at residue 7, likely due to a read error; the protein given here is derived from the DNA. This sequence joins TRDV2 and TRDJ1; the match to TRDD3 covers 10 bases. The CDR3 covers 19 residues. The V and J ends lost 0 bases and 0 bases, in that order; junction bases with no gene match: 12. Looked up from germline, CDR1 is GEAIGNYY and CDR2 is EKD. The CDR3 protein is CACDTVMGDTGPYTDKLIF. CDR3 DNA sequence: TGTGCCTGTGACACCGTGATGGGGGATACAGGGCCGTACACCGATAAACTCATCTTT.

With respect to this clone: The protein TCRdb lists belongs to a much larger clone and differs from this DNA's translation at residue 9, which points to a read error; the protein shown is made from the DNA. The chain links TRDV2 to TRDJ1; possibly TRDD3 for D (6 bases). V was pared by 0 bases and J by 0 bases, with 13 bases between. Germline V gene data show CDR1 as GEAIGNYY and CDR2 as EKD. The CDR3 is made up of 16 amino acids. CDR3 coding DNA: TGTGCCTGTGACACCTTGGTGGGGATCCACACCGATAAACTCATCTTT. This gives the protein CACDTLVGIHTDKLIF.

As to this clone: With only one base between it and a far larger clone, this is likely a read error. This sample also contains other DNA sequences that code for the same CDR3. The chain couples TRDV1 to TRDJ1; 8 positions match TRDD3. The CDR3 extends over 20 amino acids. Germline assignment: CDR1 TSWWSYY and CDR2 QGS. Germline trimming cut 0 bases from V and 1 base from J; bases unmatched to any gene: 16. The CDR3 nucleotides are TGTGCTCTTGGGGAACTCGGTACCTTACTGGGGGTGTGGTGCACCGATAAACTCATCTTT. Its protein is CALGELGTLLGVWCTDKLIF.

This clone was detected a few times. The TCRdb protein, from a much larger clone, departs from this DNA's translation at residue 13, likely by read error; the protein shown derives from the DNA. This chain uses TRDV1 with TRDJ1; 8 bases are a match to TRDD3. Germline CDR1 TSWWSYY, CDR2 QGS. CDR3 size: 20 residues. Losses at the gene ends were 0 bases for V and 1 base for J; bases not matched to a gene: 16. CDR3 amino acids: CALGELGTLLGVCCTDKLIF. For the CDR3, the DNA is TGTGCTCTTGGGGAACTCGGTACCTTACTGGGGGTTTGCTGCACCGATAAACTCATCTTT.